The clone carrying this TCR beta chain occurred a few times. Its antigen remains unidentified. Thyroid ultrasound and orbital computed tomography, with clinical symptoms and serum thyroxine and TRAb, informed diagnoses. Amplified regions were TCR beta CDR3 sequences from RNA transcripts. Primed by the HTBI set, a first-round RT-PCR was run on the TCR CDR3. Using its own MiXCR run on the multiplex PCR reads, TCRdb lists one record per CDR3 protein. The data contain about 250,000 distinct CDR3 sequences, roughly 22% of them seen just once; the ten biggest clones take up 50% to 75%. The data stem from a study of T cells in Graves' hyperthyroidism and ophthalmopathy. Study-level points and caveats: The blood repertoire included most of the expanded thyroid clonotypes above 0.001. Onset of ophthalmopathy came a median around 6.2 months after the model predicted it.

Sequenced input: blood. This sequence originates from a man aged 30 to 45 with Graves' ophthalmopathy.

The chain's CDR3 is CASSLGPDRASGYEQYF. CDR3 DNA: TGCGCCAGCAGCTTGGGTCCTGACAGGGCATCTGGCTACGAGCAGTACTTC. This chain connects TRBV5-1 to TRBJ2-7, with TRBD1 matching 7 bases. The germline gives CDR1 SGHRS, CDR2 YFSETQ. There are 17 residues in the CDR3. V shed 0 bases and J 3 bases; nucleotides not matched to a gene: 12. Based on the CDR3 plus reference TRBV5-1 and TRBJ2-7, the full variable domain is KAGVTQTPRYLIKTRGQQVTLSCSPISGHRSVSWYQQTPGQGLQFLFEYFSETQRNKGNFPGRFSGRQFSNSRSEMNVSTLELGDSALYLCASSLGPDRASGYEQYFGPGTRLTVT.